This TCR beta chain was retrieved from a study of shared clonotypes between healthy human individuals. Points from the study as a whole: The study generally estimated greater richness for naive than memory subsets. There were few donors, and this limited the genetic and exposure-history diversity represented.

Terminally differentiated effector memory CD45RA+ cells were left out of the naive CD8 fraction, which was CD45RO-negative and positively selected for CCR7. Recent vaccinations or acute infections were absent in the healthy HIV-negative adult donors. The germline V gene has CDR1 SGHRS and CDR2 YFSETQ. With 4 bases removed from V and 7 bases from J, the gap between germline ends came to 11 bases. The CDR3 contains 13 residues. About 30,000 T cell genomes, or roughly 200 ng DNA, went into the sorted-subset replicate PCRs. Profiled with immunoSEQ multiplex PCR; TCRdb holds only in-frame clones, not every one. Of 2 million to 2.5 million clones listed, just under 95% are singletons. As concerns this clone: The antigen is undetermined.

The V and J genes are TRBV5-1 and TRBJ1-4, with D possibly matching TRBD1 (6 bases). The receptor was isolated from a man in his late teens or twenties in good health. The source material was naive CD8+ T cells sorted from blood. This chain's CDR3 is CASSQGQGEKLFF. CDR3 nucleotides: TGCGCCAGCAGCCAGGGGCAGGGTGAAAAACTGTTTTTT.